The rows below give T cell receptor beta chains drawn from one sample of a study of early stage breast cancer tumors. The data were produced by immunoSEQ multiplex PCR, yet TCRdb's version contains in-frame clones alone and is incomplete. The table shows 4,000 to 5,500 clones, with roughly 60% occurring only once. Input material: breast tumor tissue. These TCRs come from a person in their fifties or sixties with breast cancer. Both conserved end residues are trimmed from each CDR3. Each record gives: V gene, J gene, clone size, CDR3 protein. Rows may omit the clone size; those that give it use once, few, many or a size class.

TRBV7-2	TRBJ2-7	.	ASSGAGASYEQY
TRBV4-1	TRBJ2-1	.	ASSPDTFYNEQF
TRBV6-1	TRBJ2-1	.	ASSEGLPPVPYNEQF
TRBV9	TRBJ1-5	.	ASSVAGEPNQPQH
TRBV19	TRBJ1-5	.	ASSVDTKGNQPQH
TRBV28	TRBJ1-2	.	ASSGGNYGYT
TRBV5-4	TRBJ1-1	few	ASSPGVEAF
TRBV29-1	TRBJ2-3	.	SVEGLAGVPDTQY
TRBV5-1	TRBJ1-1	.	ASSPFGGSNTEAF
TRBV10-1	TRBJ2-1	.	ASSTGGPNNEQF
TRBV7-2	TRBJ2-1	.	ASSLGVGPSSYNEQF
TRBV4-1	TRBJ2-1	few	ASSQDVTAAHYNEQF
TRBV7-9	TRBJ1-1	.	ASSPQGSTEAF
TRBV7-2	TRBJ1-1	few	ASSLGGVGNTEAF
TRBV4-3	TRBJ2-2	.	ASSQGPTQFTLNTGELF
TRBV19	TRBJ2-5	.	ASSRSGTETQY
TRBV6-5	TRBJ1-2	.	ASSYDSGRRYGYT
TRBV10-1	TRBJ1-2	few	ASSEGQNYGYT
TRBV5-5	TRBJ1-3	.	ASSFEITRTISGNTIY
TRBV5-1	TRBJ2-3	.	ASSLAGPGSSTDTQY
TRBV6-6	TRBJ2-5	.	ASSRGMQETQY
TRBV7-2	TRBJ1-5	large	ASSLEGIGGSNQPQH
TRBV7-6	TRBJ2-3	few	ASSPQLAALGTDTQY
TRBV6-6	TRBJ2-7	.	ASRSGWYEQY
TRBV27	TRBJ2-2	.	ASTLGLAGGTGELF
TRBV2	TRBJ2-3	once	ASSEPGLDTDTQY
TRBV4-3	TRBJ1-5	.	ASSQVLDREVQPQH
TRBV12-5	TRBJ2-4	medium-sized	ASGTSEGVAKNIQY
TRBV19	TRBJ1-5	.	ASSISQSDQPQH
TRBV14	TRBJ2-7	few	ASSSSYEQY
TRBV10-1	TRBJ2-7	.	ASGAGGSYEQY
TRBV19	TRBJ1-4	medium-sized	ASKGGFLEKLF
TRBV29-1	TRBJ1-2	.	SVATGVYGYT
TRBV19	TRBJ1-5	.	ASSIWGFNQPQH
TRBV11-3	TRBJ2-3	.	ASSLAGGGTDTQY
TRBV6-5	TRBJ1-2	.	ASSYSSRAYGYT
TRBV10-1	TRBJ1-4	medium-sized	AIDRQGRDGKLF
TRBV27	TRBJ2-3	.	ASSAGTGKTDTQY
TRBV4-1	TRBJ2-2	few	ASSQELASGSTGELF
TRBV4-1	TRBJ1-3	.	ASSRDRASGNTIY
TRBV18	TRBJ1-5	few	ASSPSPKNQPQH
TRBV6-1	TRBJ2-7	.	ASRRPEGEQY
TRBV4-1	TRBJ1-6	few	ASSQETGTGARNSPLH
TRBV18	TRBJ2-7	.	ASSFRGGGHEQY
TRBV10-2	TRBJ2-5	.	ASRRIGGAETQY
TRBV5-1	TRBJ2-3	.	ASGDSGQTDTQY
TRBV30	TRBJ2-3	.	AWSGLAGTTDTQY
TRBV7-2	TRBJ1-6	few	ASSIRLGEDSPLH
TRBV9	TRBJ2-3	.	ASSVSGRGADTQY
TRBV9	TRBJ2-2	few	ASSVVASGRTGELF
TRBV27	TRBJ2-7	.	ASSLSGLVGQGQYEQY
TRBV7-6	TRBJ2-7	few	ASSQGAAYEQY